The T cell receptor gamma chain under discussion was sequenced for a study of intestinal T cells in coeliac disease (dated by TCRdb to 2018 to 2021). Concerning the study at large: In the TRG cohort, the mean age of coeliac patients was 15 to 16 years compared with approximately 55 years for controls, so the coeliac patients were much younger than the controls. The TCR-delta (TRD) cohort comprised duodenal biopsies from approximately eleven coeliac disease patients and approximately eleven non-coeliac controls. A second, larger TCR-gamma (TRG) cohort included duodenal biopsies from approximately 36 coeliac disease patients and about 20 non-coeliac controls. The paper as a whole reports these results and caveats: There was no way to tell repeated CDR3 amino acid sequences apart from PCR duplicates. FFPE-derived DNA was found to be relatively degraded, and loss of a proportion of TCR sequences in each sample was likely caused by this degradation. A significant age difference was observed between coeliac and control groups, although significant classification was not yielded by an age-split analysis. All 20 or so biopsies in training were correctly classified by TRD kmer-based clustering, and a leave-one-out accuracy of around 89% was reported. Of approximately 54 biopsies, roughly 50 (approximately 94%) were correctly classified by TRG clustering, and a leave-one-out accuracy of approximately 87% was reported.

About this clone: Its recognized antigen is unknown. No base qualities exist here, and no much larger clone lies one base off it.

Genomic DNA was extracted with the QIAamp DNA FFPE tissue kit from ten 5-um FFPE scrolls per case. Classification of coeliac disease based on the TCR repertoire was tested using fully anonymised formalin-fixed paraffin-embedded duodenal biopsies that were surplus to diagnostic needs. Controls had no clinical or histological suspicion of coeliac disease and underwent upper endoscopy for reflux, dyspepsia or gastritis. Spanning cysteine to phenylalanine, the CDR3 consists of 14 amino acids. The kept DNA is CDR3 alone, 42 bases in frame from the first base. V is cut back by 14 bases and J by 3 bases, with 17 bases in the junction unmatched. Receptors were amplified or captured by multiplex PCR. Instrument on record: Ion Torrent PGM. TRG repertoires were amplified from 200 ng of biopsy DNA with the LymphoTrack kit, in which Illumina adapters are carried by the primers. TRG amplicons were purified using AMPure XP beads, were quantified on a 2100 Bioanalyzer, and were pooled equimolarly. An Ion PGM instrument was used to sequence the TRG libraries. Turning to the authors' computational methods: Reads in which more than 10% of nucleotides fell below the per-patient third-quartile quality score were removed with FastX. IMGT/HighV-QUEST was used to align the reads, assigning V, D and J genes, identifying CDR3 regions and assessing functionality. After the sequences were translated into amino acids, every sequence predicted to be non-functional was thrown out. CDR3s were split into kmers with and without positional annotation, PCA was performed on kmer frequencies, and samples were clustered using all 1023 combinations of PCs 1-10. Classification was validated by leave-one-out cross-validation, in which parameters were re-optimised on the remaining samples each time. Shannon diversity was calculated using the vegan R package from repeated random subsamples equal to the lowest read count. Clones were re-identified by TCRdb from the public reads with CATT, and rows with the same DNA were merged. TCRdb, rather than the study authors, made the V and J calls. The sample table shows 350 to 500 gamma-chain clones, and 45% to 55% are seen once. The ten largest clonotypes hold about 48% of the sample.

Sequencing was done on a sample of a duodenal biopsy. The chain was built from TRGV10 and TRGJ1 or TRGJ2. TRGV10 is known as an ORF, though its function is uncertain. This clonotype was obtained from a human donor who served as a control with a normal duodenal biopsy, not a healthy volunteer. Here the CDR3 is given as CACVVGVLYYKKLF. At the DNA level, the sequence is TGTGCTTGCGTGGTAGGAGTTCTTTATTATAAGAAACTCTTT.